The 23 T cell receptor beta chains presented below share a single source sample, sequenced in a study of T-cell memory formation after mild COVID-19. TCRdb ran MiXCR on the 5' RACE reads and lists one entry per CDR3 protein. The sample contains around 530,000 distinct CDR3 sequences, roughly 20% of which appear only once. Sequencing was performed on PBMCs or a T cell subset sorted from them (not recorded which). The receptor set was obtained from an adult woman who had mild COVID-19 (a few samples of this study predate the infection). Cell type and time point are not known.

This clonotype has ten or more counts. The DNA for the CDR3 is TGTGCCAGCAGCTTAAGGGGAGCCGGGGAGCTGTTTTTT. It specifies CASSLRGAGELFF. This rearrangement joins TRBV12-3 or TRBV12-4 to TRBJ2-2, with D possibly being TRBD1 or TRBD2 (5 bases each). CDR3 size: 13 residues. Deletions cut 6 bases from V and 6 bases from J, with 11 bases between.

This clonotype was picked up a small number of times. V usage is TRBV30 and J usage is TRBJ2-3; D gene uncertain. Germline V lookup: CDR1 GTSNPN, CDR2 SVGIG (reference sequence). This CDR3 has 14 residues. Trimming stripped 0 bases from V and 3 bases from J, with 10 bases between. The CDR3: CAWSVLSFTDTQYF. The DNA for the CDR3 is TGTGCCTGGAGTGTTCTCAGTTTTACAGATACGCAGTATTTT. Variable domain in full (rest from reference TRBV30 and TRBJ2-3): SQTIHQWPATLVQPVGSPLSLECTVEGTSNPNLYWYRQAAGRGLQLLFYSVGIGQISSEVPQNLSASRPQDRQFILSSKKLLLSDSGFYLCAWSVLSFTDTQYFGPGTRLTVL.

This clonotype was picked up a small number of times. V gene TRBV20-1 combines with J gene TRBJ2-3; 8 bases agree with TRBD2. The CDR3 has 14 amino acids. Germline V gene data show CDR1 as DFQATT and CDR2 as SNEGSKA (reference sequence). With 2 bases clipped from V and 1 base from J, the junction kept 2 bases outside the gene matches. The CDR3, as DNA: TGCAGTGCTAGATCGGGAGGGGGCACAGATACGCAGTATTTT. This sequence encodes CSARSGGGTDTQYF.

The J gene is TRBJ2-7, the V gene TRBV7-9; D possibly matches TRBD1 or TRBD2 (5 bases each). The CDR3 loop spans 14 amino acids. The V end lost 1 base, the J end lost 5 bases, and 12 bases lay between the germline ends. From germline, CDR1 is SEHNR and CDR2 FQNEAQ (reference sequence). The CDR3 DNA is TGTGCCAGCAGCTTAGGGGGACCGCAGAACGAGCAGTACTTC. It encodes CASSLGGPQNEQYF.

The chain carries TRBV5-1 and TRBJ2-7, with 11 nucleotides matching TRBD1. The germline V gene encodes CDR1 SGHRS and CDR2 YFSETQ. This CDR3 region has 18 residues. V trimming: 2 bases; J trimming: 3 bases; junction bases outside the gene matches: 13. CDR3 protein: CASSLRFTDGTGGYEQYF. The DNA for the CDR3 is TGCGCCAGCAGCTTACGCTTTACCGACGGGACAGGGGGCTACGAGCAGTACTTC.

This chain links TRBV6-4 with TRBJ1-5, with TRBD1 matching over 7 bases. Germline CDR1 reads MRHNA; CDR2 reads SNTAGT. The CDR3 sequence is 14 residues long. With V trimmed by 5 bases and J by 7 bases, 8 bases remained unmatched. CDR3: CASSPGQASQPQHF. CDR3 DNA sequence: TGTGCCAGCAGTCCCGGACAGGCAAGCCAGCCCCAGCATTTT.

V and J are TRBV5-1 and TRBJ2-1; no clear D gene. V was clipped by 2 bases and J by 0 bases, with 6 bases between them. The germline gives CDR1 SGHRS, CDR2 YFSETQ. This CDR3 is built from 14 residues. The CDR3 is CASSFFSSYNEQFF. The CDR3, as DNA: TGCGCCAGCAGCTTCTTTAGCTCCTACAATGAGCAGTTCTTC. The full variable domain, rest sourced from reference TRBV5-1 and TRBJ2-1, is KAGVTQTPRYLIKTRGQQVTLSCSPISGHRSVSWYQQTPGQGLQFLFEYFSETQRNKGNFPGRFSGRQFSNSRSEMNVSTLELGDSALYLCASSFFSSYNEQFFGPGTRLTVL.

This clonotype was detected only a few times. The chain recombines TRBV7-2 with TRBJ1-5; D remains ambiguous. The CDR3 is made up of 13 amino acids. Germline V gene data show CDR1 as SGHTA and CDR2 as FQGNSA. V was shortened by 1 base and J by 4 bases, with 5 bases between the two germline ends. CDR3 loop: CASSLDPNQPQHF. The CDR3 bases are TGTGCCAGCAGCTTAGATCCGAATCAGCCCCAGCATTTT.

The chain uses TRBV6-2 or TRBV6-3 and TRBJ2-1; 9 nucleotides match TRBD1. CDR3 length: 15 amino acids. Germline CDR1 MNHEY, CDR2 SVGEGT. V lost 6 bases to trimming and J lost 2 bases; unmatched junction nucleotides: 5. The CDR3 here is CASRLGQGPYNEQFF. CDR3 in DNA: TGTGCCAGCAGGTTGGGACAGGGTCCCTACAATGAGCAGTTCTTC.

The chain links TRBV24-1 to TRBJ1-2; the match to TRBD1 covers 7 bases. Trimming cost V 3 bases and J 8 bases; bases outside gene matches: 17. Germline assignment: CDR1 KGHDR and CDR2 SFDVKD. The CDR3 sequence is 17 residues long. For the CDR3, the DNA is TGTGCCACCAGTGATCCTGACCCACAGGGGTTGGAGTACGGCTACACCTTC. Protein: CATSDPDPQGLEYGYTF.

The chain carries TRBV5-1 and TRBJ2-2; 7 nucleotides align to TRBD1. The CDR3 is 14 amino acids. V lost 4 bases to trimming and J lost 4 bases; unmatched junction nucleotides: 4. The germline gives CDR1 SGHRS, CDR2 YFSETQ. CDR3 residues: CASSLTGFTGELFF. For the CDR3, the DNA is TGCGCCAGCAGCCTGACAGGGTTCACCGGGGAGCTGTTTTTT.

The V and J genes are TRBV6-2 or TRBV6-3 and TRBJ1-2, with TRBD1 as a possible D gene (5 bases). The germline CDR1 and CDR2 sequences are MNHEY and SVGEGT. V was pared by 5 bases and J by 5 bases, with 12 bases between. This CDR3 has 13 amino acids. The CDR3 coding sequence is TGTGCCAGCAGTAGAGGGGAGAGGTATGGCTACACCTTC. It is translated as CASSRGERYGYTF.

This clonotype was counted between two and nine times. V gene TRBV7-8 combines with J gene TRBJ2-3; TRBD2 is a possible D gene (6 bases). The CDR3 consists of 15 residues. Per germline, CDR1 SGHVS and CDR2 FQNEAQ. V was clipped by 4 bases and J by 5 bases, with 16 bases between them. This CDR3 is CASSSGLSFRDTQYF. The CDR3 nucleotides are TGTGCCAGCAGCTCGGGACTTTCTTTTCGAGATACGCAGTATTTT.

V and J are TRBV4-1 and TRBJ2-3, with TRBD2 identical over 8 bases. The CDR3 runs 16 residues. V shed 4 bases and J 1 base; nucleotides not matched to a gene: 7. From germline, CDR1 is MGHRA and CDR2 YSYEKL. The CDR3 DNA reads TGCGCCAGCAGCCCCCTCGAGACTAGCGGCACAGATACGCAGTATTTT. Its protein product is CASSPLETSGTDTQYF.

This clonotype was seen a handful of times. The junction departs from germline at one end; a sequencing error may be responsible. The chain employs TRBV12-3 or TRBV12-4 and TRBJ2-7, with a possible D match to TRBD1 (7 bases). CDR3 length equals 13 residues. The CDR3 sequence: CASSPYGGTDLNF. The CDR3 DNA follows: TGTGCCAGCAGCCCCTATGGGGGGACAGATCTTAACTTC.

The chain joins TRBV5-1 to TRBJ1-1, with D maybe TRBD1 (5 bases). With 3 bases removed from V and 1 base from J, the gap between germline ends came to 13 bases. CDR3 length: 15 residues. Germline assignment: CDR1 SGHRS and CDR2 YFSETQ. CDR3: CASSYTVQGNTEAFF. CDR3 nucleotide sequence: TGCGCCAGCAGCTACACAGTTCAGGGGAACACTGAAGCTTTCTTT. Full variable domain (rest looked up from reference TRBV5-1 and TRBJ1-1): KAGVTQTPRYLIKTRGQQVTLSCSPISGHRSVSWYQQTPGQGLQFLFEYFSETQRNKGNFPGRFSGRQFSNSRSEMNVSTLELGDSALYLCASSYTVQGNTEAFFGQGTRLTVV.

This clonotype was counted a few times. The CDR3 protein is CASLGIGTGRTGELFF. CDR3 nucleotides: TGTGCCAGCTTAGGGATCGGGACAGGGAGGACCGGGGAGCTGTTTTTT. V is TRBV27 and J is TRBJ2-2, with TRBD1 matching 9 bases. CDR3 length equals 16 residues. V trimming: 8 bases; J trimming: 5 bases; junction bases outside the gene matches: 12. CDR1 is MNHEY and CDR2 is SMNVEV in the germline V gene (reference sequence).

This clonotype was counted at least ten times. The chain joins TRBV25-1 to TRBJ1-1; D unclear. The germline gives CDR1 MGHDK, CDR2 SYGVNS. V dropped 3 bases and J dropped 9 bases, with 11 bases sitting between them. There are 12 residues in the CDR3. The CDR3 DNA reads TGTGCCAGCAGTGATGCGGAACTTAAAGCTTTCTTT. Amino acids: CASSDAELKAFF.

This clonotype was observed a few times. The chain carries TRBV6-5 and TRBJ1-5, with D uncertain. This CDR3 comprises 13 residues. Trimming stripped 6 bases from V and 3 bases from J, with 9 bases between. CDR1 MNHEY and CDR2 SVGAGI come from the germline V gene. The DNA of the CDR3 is TGTGCCAGCAGCAGAACGGACAATCAGCCCCAGCATTTT. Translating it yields CASSRTDNQPQHF.

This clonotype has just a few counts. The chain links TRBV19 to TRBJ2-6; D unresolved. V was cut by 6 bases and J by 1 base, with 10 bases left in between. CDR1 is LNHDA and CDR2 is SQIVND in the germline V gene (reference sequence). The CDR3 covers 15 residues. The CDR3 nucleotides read TGTGCCAGTAGGGGGTTGACGTCTGGGGCCAACGTCCTGACTTTC. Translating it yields CASRGLTSGANVLTF.

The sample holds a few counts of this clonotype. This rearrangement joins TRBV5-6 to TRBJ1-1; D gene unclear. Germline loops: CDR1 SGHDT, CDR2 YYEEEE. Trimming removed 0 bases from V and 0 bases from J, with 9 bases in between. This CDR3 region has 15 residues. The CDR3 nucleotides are TGTGCCAGCAGCTTGGGGCACAGCCTGAACACTGAAGCTTTCTTT. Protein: CASSLGHSLNTEAFF.

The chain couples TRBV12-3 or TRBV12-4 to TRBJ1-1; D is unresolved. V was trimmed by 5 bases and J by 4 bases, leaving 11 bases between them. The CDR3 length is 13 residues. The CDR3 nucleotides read TGTGCCAGCAGTGGAGCAGAGGGCACTGAAGCTTTCTTT. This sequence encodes CASSGAEGTEAFF.

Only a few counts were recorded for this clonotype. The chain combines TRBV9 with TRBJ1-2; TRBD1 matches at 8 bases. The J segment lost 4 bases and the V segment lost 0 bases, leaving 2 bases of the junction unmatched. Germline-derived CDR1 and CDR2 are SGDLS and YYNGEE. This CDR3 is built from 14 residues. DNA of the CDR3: TGTGCCAGCAGCGTAGACGACAGGGGCTATGGCTACACCTTC. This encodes CASSVDDRGYGYTF.